The sequence of this T cell receptor (beta chain) was determined in a study of early T cells in non-severe SARS-CoV-2 infection. For the study at large: Bulk RNA from unsorted whole blood was sequenced; chains were unpaired. General observations from the study: Anti-spike CD8 specificities were favored by VDJdb matching, whose results missed private and CD4 specificities.

Germline CDR1 LGHNA, CDR2 YSLEER. The CDR3 length is 14 residues. The J segment lost 9 bases and the V segment lost 2 bases, leaving 7 bases of the junction unmatched. In regard to this clonotype: What it binds is not known.

Researchers tagged individual cDNA molecules with unique molecular identifiers. TCRdb passed the 5' RACE reads through MiXCR, listing each CDR3 protein once. The profile covers 23,000 or so distinct CDR3 sequences, with 5.3% appearing a single time and roughly 10% taken by the ten largest. This TCR derives from an adult who was a healthcare worker with PCR-confirmed SARS-CoV-2 infection or an uninfected control (not recorded which). The chain couples TRBV4-3 to TRBJ2-4; 7 bases match TRBD1. Sequencing used whole blood. CDR3 loop: CASSQTTGSSIQYF. CDR3 nucleotides: TGCGCCAGCAGCCAAACGACAGGGTCCTCCATTCAGTACTTC.